These 21 T cell receptor beta chains originate from one sample sequenced in a study of T cell responses to AZD1222 COVID-19 vaccine. Using immunoSEQ multiplex PCR, the repertoire was profiled, and TCRdb retains in-frame clones only, with some absent. This sample carries about 77,000 clones, 80% to 95% of them seen once, and the ten largest clones take under 5%. Sample: peripheral blood, taken 28 days after the second AZD1222 dose. All receptors come from an adult who received the AZD1222 COVID-19 vaccine.

The chain links TRBV7-6 to TRBJ2-1, with D unresolved. CDR3 size: 13 residues. Germline values: CDR1 SGHVS, CDR2 FNYEAQ. V lost 5 bases, J lost 5 bases, and 10 bases lay in between. CDR3 coding DNA: TGTGCCAGCAGCGATTTATTCCACAATGAGCAGTTCTTC. Protein: CASSDLFHNEQFF.

This chain joins TRBV5-1 and TRBJ2-7, with TRBD1 identical over 10 bases. CDR1 is SGHRS, CDR2 YFSETQ, per germline. With V trimmed by 0 bases and J by 7 bases, 4 bases remained unmatched. CDR3 size: 14 residues. CDR3 residues: CASSLAGTGEEQYF. The CDR3 region has the DNA TGCGCCAGCAGCTTGGCCGGGACAGGGGAGGAGCAGTACTTC.

This rearrangement joins TRBV13 to TRBJ2-5, with 14 nucleotides matching TRBD2. CDR1 is PRHDT and CDR2 is FYEKMQ in the germline V gene (reference sequence). Trimming at V came to 5 bases and at J to 7 bases, leaving 15 bases not matched to a gene. The CDR3 spans 18 residues. The chain's CDR3 is CASSPSTGLAGGPRTQYF. The CDR3 region has the DNA TGTGCCAGCAGCCCCTCGACCGGACTAGCGGGAGGACCACGGACCCAGTACTTC. The full variable domain, rest sourced from reference TRBV13 and TRBJ2-5, is AAGVIQSPRHLIKEKRETATLKCYPIPRHDTVYWYQQGPGQDPQFLISFYEKMQSDKGSIPDRFSAQQFSDYHSELNMSSLELGDSALYFCASSPSTGLAGGPRTQYFGPGTRLLVL.

This clone is a singleton in its sample. V and J are TRBV6-5 and TRBJ1-5, with D possibly being TRBD1 (6 bases). The CDR3 loop spans 16 amino acids. The ends were cut back, 0 bases at V and 7 bases at J, with 16 bases in the middle. Germline CDR1 is MNHEY and CDR2 is SVGAGI. The CDR3 sequence: CASSYSRAGAGQPQHF. In nucleotides, the CDR3 is TGTGCCAGCAGTTACTCGAGGGCAGGGGCAGGCCAGCCCCAGCATTTT.

The V gene is TRBV28, the J gene TRBJ1-2; D unresolved. The V end was cut by 7 bases, the J end by 8 bases, with 11 bases between. Germline lookup yields CDR1 MDHEN and CDR2 SYDVKM. CDR3 length: 11 residues. CDR3 sequence: CASKIMGGYTF. DNA for the CDR3: TGTGCCAGCAAAATAATGGGAGGCTACACCTTC.

This chain uses TRBV5-1 with TRBJ2-3; unclear D gene. Looked up from germline, CDR1 is SGHRS and CDR2 is YFSETQ. This CDR3 has 14 residues. Trimming stripped 5 bases from V and 0 bases from J, with 10 bases between. CDR3 amino acids: CASRSPSSTDTQYF. The CDR3 coding sequence is TGCGCCAGCAGGTCCCCTTCTAGCACAGATACGCAGTATTTT. Variable domain in full (rest from reference TRBV5-1 and TRBJ2-3): KAGVTQTPRYLIKTRGQQVTLSCSPISGHRSVSWYQQTPGQGLQFLFEYFSETQRNKGNFPGRFSGRQFSNSRSEMNVSTLELGDSALYLCASRSPSSTDTQYFGPGTRLTVL.

The V call is TRBV29-1, the J call TRBJ1-2; 10 bases fit TRBD1. The CDR3 spans 12 residues. Per the germline V gene, CDR1 is SQVTM and CDR2 is ANQGSEA. CDR3 DNA: TGCAGTCATCGGACAGGGGGCTATGGCTACACCTTC. It codes for CSHRTGGYGYTF.

The rearrangement links TRBV30 to TRBJ1-2; tentative D call: TRBD1 (5 bases). Trimming cost V 2 bases and J 6 bases, with 13 bases left between them. The CDR3 spans 13 residues. Germline V lookup: CDR1 GTSNPN, CDR2 SVGIG (reference sequence). The CDR3 spells CAWSLGAADGYTF. CDR3 nucleotides: TGTGCCTGGAGTCTTGGGGCAGCCGATGGCTACACCTTC.

This chain uses TRBV5-1 with TRBJ1-2, with 7 positions matching TRBD1. Germline CDR1 is SGHRS and CDR2 is YFSETQ. After removal of 4 bases from V and 6 bases from J, the junction contained 18 bases not matched to a gene. There are 17 residues in the CDR3. The CDR3: CASSTEMTGQWGDGYTF. The DNA of the CDR3 is TGCGCCAGCAGCACCGAAATGACAGGGCAATGGGGTGATGGCTACACCTTC. Based on the CDR3 plus reference TRBV5-1 and TRBJ1-2, the full variable domain is KAGVTQTPRYLIKTRGQQVTLSCSPISGHRSVSWYQQTPGQGLQFLFEYFSETQRNKGNFPGRFSGRQFSNSRSEMNVSTLELGDSALYLCASSTEMTGQWGDGYTFGSGTRLTVV.

The V and J genes are TRBV11-2 and TRBJ1-4, with D hard to call. Germline V gives CDR1 SGHAT, CDR2 FQNNGV. Trimming left V 3 bases short and J 2 bases short, with 13 bases between. The CDR3 loop spans 16 amino acids. CDR3 DNA: TGTGCCAGCAGCTTGGGAGCATTCGTGACTAATGAAAAACTGTTTTTT. Translation gives CASSLGAFVTNEKLFF.

This chain connects TRBV30 to TRBJ1-2; perhaps TRBD1 as D (5 bases). This CDR3 has 16 amino acids. Germline assignment: CDR1 GTSNPN and CDR2 SVGIG (reference sequence). Trimming took 1 base from V and 1 from J, leaving 16 bases between them. Written as DNA, the CDR3 is TGTGCCTGGAGTGCCGAACCGGGGCCATATAACTATGGCTACACCTTC. Amino acid sequence: CAWSAEPGPYNYGYTF.

The chain uses TRBV2 and TRBJ1-5; 10 positions agree with TRBD1. Per germline, CDR1 SNHLY and CDR2 FYNNEI. The CDR3 totals 15 residues. V lost 7 bases and J lost 6; bases outside the gene matches: 9. CDR3 amino acids: CASNRGQGVSQPQHF. The CDR3 DNA reads TGTGCCAGCAACAGAGGACAGGGGGTAAGTCAGCCCCAGCATTTT. Based on the CDR3 plus reference TRBV2 and TRBJ1-5, the full variable domain is EPEVTQTPSHQVTQMGQEVILRCVPISNHLYFYWYRQILGQKVEFLVSFYNNEISEKSEIFDDQFSVERPDGSNFTLKIRSTKLEDSAMYFCASNRGQGVSQPQHFGDGTRLSIL.

This rearrangement joins TRBV6-1 to TRBJ2-7, with D maybe TRBD2 (5 bases). V was cut by 2 bases and J by 4 bases, with 12 bases left in between. Germline V gene lookup returns CDR1 MNHNS and CDR2 SASEGT. The CDR3 covers 14 residues. The CDR3 loop is CASSETGNPYEQYF. The DNA for the CDR3 is TGTGCCAGCAGTGAAACCGGGAACCCGTACGAGCAGTACTTC.

The DNA of the CDR3 is TGTGCCAGCATCCCGCCCAGTGCTGGCTACACCTTC. This gives the protein CASIPPSAGYTF. V is TRBV6-4 and J is TRBJ1-2; D is unclear. Trimming removed 7 bases at V and 7 bases at J, with 13 bases between. This CDR3 region has 12 residues. CDR1 is MRHNA and CDR2 is SNTAGT in the germline V gene.

The chain joins TRBV12-3 or TRBV12-4 to TRBJ2-3, with D perhaps being TRBD1 or TRBD2 (7 bases each). This CDR3 contains 13 residues. V was trimmed by 6 bases and J by 5 bases, leaving 12 bases between them. The CDR3 reads CASRARGGDTQYF. DNA for the CDR3: TGTGCCAGCAGAGCCAGGGGGGGAGATACGCAGTATTTT.

V and J are TRBV29-1 and TRBJ2-3, with D hard to call. Per the germline V gene, CDR1 is SQVTM and CDR2 is ANQGSEA. This CDR3 spans 11 amino acids. Trimming took off 6 bases at V and 3 bases at J, with 7 bases between the two ends. The DNA of the CDR3 is TGCAGCGTGGATCGAACAGATACGCAGTATTTT. Amino acids: CSVDRTDTQYF.

V gene TRBV2 combines with J gene TRBJ2-1; D not resolved. Germline lookup yields CDR1 SNHLY and CDR2 FYNNEI. With 7 bases removed from V and 6 bases from J, the gap between germline ends came to 10 bases. The CDR3 is 12 amino acids. CDR3 coding DNA: TGTGCCAGCAACCCTAGTGCCAATGAGCAGTTCTTC. Translating gives CASNPSANEQFF.

The gene calls are TRBV5-5 and TRBJ2-5; 9 nucleotides align to TRBD2. This CDR3 is 14 amino acids long. The germline V gene encodes CDR1 SGHKS and CDR2 YYEKEE (reference sequence). Trimming cost V 3 bases and J 1 base; bases outside gene matches: 1. The CDR3 is CASSWGLAQETQYF. CDR3 nucleotides: TGTGCCAGCAGCTGGGGACTAGCCCAAGAGACCCAGTACTTC.

V and J are TRBV6-4 and TRBJ2-1; 12 nucleotides agree with TRBD2. The germline V gene encodes CDR1 MRHNA and CDR2 SNTAGT. J was trimmed by 8 bases and V by 4 bases; bases with no gene match: 6. The CDR3 contains 15 residues. The CDR3 sequence: CASSVLAGGGDEQFF. Written as DNA, the CDR3 is TGTGCCAGCAGTGTACTAGCGGGAGGAGGGGATGAGCAGTTCTTC.

This clone showed up just a few times. The V gene is TRBV9, the J gene TRBJ2-4, with 10 bases aligning to TRBD2. CDR1 is SGDLS, CDR2 YYNGEE, per germline. With V trimmed by 0 bases and J by 7 bases, 7 bases remained unmatched. The CDR3 is 16 residues long. Here the CDR3 DNA reads TGTGCCAGCAGCGTAGGACGAGCGGGAGGGTTTAACATTCAGTACTTC. This encodes CASSVGRAGGFNIQYF.

This clone showed up just once. For the CDR3, the DNA is TGTGCCAGCAGCTCACAGCTACCTGAAGCTTTCTTT. Translating gives CASSSQLPEAFF. The chain has TRBV7-9 and TRBJ1-1, with D unresolved. The length of the CDR3 is 12 residues. The germline CDR1 and CDR2 sequences are SEHNR and FQNEAQ (reference sequence). V was cut by 4 bases and J by 6 bases, with 9 bases left in between.